The entry that follows covers one T cell receptor (beta chain) sequence. Its antigen target is currently unknown. The method was the immunoSEQ multiplex PCR assay. A mixture of 60 forward primers for TCR Vbeta segments and 13 reverse primers for TCR Jbeta segments was used in the multiplex PCR. A multiplex PCR assay on genomic DNA amplified the CDR3 region of rearranged TCR beta genes. The amplified TCR beta libraries were sequenced on the Illumina HiSeq System as 87-base-pair reads. As for the authors' bioinformatics: A later analysis counted tens of millions of unique TCR beta chains across the 670 or so repertoires, and some 11 million of these chains were shared by at least two donors. To remove PCR and sequencing errors, raw reads were error-corrected and collapsed into unique sequences using a nearest-neighbor algorithm that merged closely related sequences. To assign V, D and J gene segments, CDR3 sequences were aligned to IMGT reference sequences. For a sequence to be retained, at least a six-nucleotide match to both a V gene segment and a J gene segment was required. Rearrangements were called productive when the CDR3 lacked stop codons and stayed in frame with V and J; all others were non-productive. CDR3 was defined according to IMGT convention as the region running from the second conserved V-encoded cysteine to the conserved J-encoded phenylalanine. The earlier analysis of 587 of the donors excluded sequences that lacked an unambiguous match to a single V gene segment. An earlier analysis of approximately 590 of the donors classified V segments as functional when productive rearrangements were above 56.7% and as segregating when the standard deviation between donors was above 5%. To diagnose cytomegalovirus status from the catalog of TCR beta chain sequences, a statistical classification framework was built. In a later analysis, TCR nucleotide sequences were compared against IMGT/GENE-DB human TR gene sequences so that V and J genes could be assigned. The TCRdist pipeline was used in a later analysis to assign CDR3 sequences and most-parsimonious VDJ recombination scenarios. In a later analysis, each TCR beta chain was defined by its CDR3 amino acid sequence together with its V-gene family, and reads without a unique V-gene family were excluded. To address suspected cross-contamination and a sequencing artifact, a later analysis removed a few hundred highly shared, low-generation-probability nucleotide sequences. For each public chain, a later analysis derived a clonal expansion index from normalized ranks of inferred template counts within each repertoire. In a later analysis, generation probabilities were computed with a VDJ recombination model fitted to out-of-frame rearrangements, and the resulting probabilities were checked against IGoR. A later analysis scored TCR-TCR, TCR-HLA and TCR-CMV co-occurrence with hypergeometric tests, applying a repertoire-size bias correction to TCR pairs. In a later analysis, false discovery rates were estimated by permuting HLA or CMV assignments 20 times. In a later analysis, co-occurring TCRs were grouped using DBSCAN, and TCRdist sequence similarity was added for clustering within HLA-allele-positive subsets. Repertoires with fewer than 30,000 or more than 120,000 public chains were left out of co-occurrence clustering, as were five repertoires with anomalous nucleotide sharing. TCRdb provides this immuneACCESS table in a form limited to in-frame rearrangements. Some clones are lacking; in checked studies, under half of them reflect an unresolved V gene, and why the rest are absent is not known. V and J calls and clone size are given by that table; D and trimming were obtained from the DNA. The sample has approximately 200,000 clones on record. 0.74% of the sample rests with the top ten.

V gives up 5 bases and J gives up 7 bases, and the segment between their germline ends measures 17 bases. CDR3 length: 14 amino acids, cysteine to phenylalanine. Solely the CDR3 DNA is kept, with 42 bases framed from the first base. CDR1 LGHNT and CDR2 FRNRAP were looked up in the germline V gene. This sample was taken from a study of cytomegalovirus exposure and HLA in healthy donors (TCRdb year 2017). In terms of the full investigation: In an earlier analysis of under 600 of the donors, 276 Gb of sequence data and 117 million unique TCR beta sequences from about 179 million T cells were reported. In a later analysis, previously published TCR beta repertoires from about 670 donors were re-analyzed and high-resolution HLA genotyping was added so that TCR occurrence patterns could be studied. Rather than using new phenotypic data, the later analysis identified candidate immune exposures from TCR beta sequences and from how often those sequences occurred across donors. Among about 370 genotyped donors of the cohort, an average of approximately 240,000 unique TCR beta nucleotide sequences was sequenced per donor, of which about 19% were non-productive. The study combined high-throughput TCR immunosequencing, statistical association of individual TCRs with disease status, and machine learning to predict cytomegalovirus infection status. A later genetic analysis used genome-wide SNP genotypes for about 65% of the 666 donors, treating that subset as a discovery cohort. Donor age, sex, ethnicity and CMV serostatus were compiled together with the repertoire data. The study used immunosequencing to profile the T cell repertoires of more than 650 subjects and linked those repertoires to cytomegalovirus serostatus. A few DR-DQ haplotypes were treated as single units for association and clustering because of strong linkage in the cohort. Along with the approximately 620-subject first cohort, a separate validation cohort of around 120 different subjects was used. Every discovery cohort repertoire had been produced on one sequencing platform. Of the approximately 400 genotyped donors, about 84% fell in the genetic ancestry cluster associated with self-reported Caucasian donors. Class I and class II HLA loci were covered by the typing at four-digit resolution. To decide whether each TCR beta V gene segment behaved as functional or pseudogenic, an earlier analysis of approximately 600 of the donors relied on high-throughput TCR beta sequencing. Typing coverage varied by locus: roughly 620-640 donors for A, B, C, DRB1 and DQB1; about 520 for DQA1; over 600 for DPA1; under 490 for DPB1. The study aimed to test whether cataloging public T cell receptors could reveal signatures of past pathogen exposure. An early release covering 550 to 700 HLA-typed donors comprised about 300 gigabases of sequencing data and 85 million to 100 million unique TCR sequences.

The cohort was made up of roughly 670 healthy bone marrow donors. All cohort members were sampled while nominally healthy, although unrecorded immune exposures were likely present. The donor tested CMV seronegative, placing the donor among the 350 or so seronegative members of the cohort. Each donor provided a peripheral blood sample, and peripheral blood mononuclear cells were used for TCR beta sequencing. Genomic DNA extraction from the blood cell samples was performed with the Qiagen DNeasy Blood Extraction Kit. Overall study outcomes, separate from this receptor: A later genetic analysis associated a missense DCLRE1C variant with V-gene and J-gene trimming of TCR beta chains, and an independent cohort replicated the association. A later analysis reported that several top co-occurrence clusters appeared linked to parvovirus B19, influenza, CMV and Epstein-Barr virus. Roughly uniform sequencing depth across donors was assumed in presence/absence analyses, although this assumption may not hold. In an earlier analysis of roughly 560 of the donors, most TCR beta V segments were observed in productive rearrangements about 90% or about 30% of the time, broadly matching IMGT annotations. Seventeen rarely observed V segments, including chromosome 9 orphons, were excluded from the earlier analysis of about 610 of the donors because counts were too low. Linkage disequilibrium might explain the correlated functional status among segregating V segments, but an unknown experimental factor could not be ruled out. In a later analysis, the rate of TCR association differed among HLA loci, with DRB1 alleles having the most associated TCRs and HLA-C alleles having the fewest. The sequencing pipeline was judged likely to have produced a cluster of highly shared sequence variants as a technical artifact. When HLA alleles, especially DR and DQ, strongly co-occurred, attributing TCR associations to individual alleles was difficult. In vitro tests confirmed that a few of the cytomegalovirus-associated TCR beta chains recognize cytomegalovirus antigens. Only TCR beta chains were sequenced in this cohort, and the absence of alpha or paired-chain data limited detectable features. In both the original and validation cohorts, the classifier was reported to diagnose cytomegalovirus status with high specificity and sensitivity. Because HLA typing was unavailable for some donors at each locus, only the typed subset was used in association tests. For the cohort, immune exposure information was limited to CMV serostatus. According to a later genetic analysis, donors in an Asian-associated ancestry cluster had fewer N-insertions in productive TCRs than the approximately 710-donor mean. In a later analysis, HLA-associated TCR beta chains showed more clonal expansion and lower generation probabilities than non-associated chains that were equally common. According to a later analysis, most CMV-associated TCR beta chains appeared to be HLA-restricted, and the HLA associations seemed to be driven largely by CMV exposure. While some public TCRs were present in many individuals, most TCR sequences turned up only very rarely across donors. A further reported finding was that TCR beta sequences accurately predicted the HLA-A and HLA-B alleles for most subjects in the first cohort. The study listed 150 to 200 TCR beta chains as associated with cytomegalovirus. It was suggested by the authors that the approach could potentially be generalized to other disease states and immunological phenotypes. In a later analysis, 16,951 TCR beta sequences were associated with specific HLA alleles at a false discovery rate of 0.05. Some IMGT-functional V segments, including TRBV6-2 and TRBV6-3, could not be distinguished by the 87-base-pair reads and were therefore excluded.

The specimen was PBMCs. The chain is encoded by TRBV12-5 joined to TRBJ1-2; the D segment cannot be called with confidence. This TCR was sampled from a boy aged 5-17 years in good health and CMV-seronegative. CDR3 sequence: CASGPPTRFSGYTF. The nucleotide sequence is TGTGCTAGTGGTCCCCCGACTCGCTTTAGTGGCTACACCTTC.